The 29 T cell receptor beta chains given below trace back to one sample, sequenced in a study of blood T cell repertoires in COVID-19. Clones were sequenced by immunoSEQ multiplex PCR, and TCRdb holds only the in-frame ones, with some missing. The data contain a few hundred thousand clones, approximately 90% of them seen just once; the ten biggest clones take up around 12%. The specimen was peripheral blood. These receptors were collected from a woman aged 45 to 65 with COVID-19, enrolled during active disease.

This chain links TRBV7-9 with TRBJ2-7; 10 nucleotides align to TRBD2. With V trimmed by 4 bases and J by 2 bases, 5 bases remained unmatched. The CDR3 is made up of 15 amino acids. CDR1 is SEHNR and CDR2 is FQNEAQ in the germline V gene (reference sequence). CDR3 residues: CASSSGTSATYEQYF. As DNA, the CDR3 is TGTGCCAGCAGCTCCGGGACTAGCGCGACCTACGAGCAGTACTTC.

The chain carries TRBV7-9 and TRBJ2-5; no reliable D call. The length of the CDR3 is 12 residues. CDR1 SEHNR and CDR2 FQNEAQ come from the germline V gene (reference sequence). The germline V and J ends were trimmed by 3 bases and 5 bases, with 7 bases remaining between them. The CDR3 region is CASSFQAETQYF. CDR3 coding DNA: TGTGCCAGCAGCTTCCAGGCGGAGACCCAGTACTTC.

The gene calls are TRBV15 and TRBJ2-1; D unclear. Per the germline V gene, CDR1 is LNHNV and CDR2 is YYDKDF (reference sequence). Trimming stripped 1 base from V and 3 bases from J, with 13 bases between. The length of the CDR3 is 16 residues. The CDR3 DNA follows: TGTGCCACCAGCAGAGTTCGCCACAGATACTACAATGAGCAGTTCTTC. It translates to CATSRVRHRYYNEQFF.

The chain employs TRBV11-3 and TRBJ2-3, with 15 nucleotides matching TRBD2. CDR3 size: 16 residues. Germline CDR1 reads SGHNT; CDR2 reads YENEEA. V gave up 4 bases and J gave up 6 bases; unmatched junction bases: 5. The CDR3 reads CASSSGTSGGPDTQYF. The CDR3 DNA is TGTGCCAGCAGCTCTGGGACTAGCGGGGGGCCCGATACGCAGTATTTT. Complete variable domain (other parts from reference TRBV11-3 and TRBJ2-3): EAGVVQSPRYKIIEKKQPVAFWCNPISGHNTLYWYLQNLGQGPELLIRYENEEAVDDSQLPKDRFSAERLKGVDSTLKIQPAELGDSAVYLCASSSGTSGGPDTQYFGPGTRLTVL.

The J gene is TRBJ2-1, the V gene TRBV27; 7 nucleotides agree with TRBD2. Germline CDR1 reads MNHEY; CDR2 reads SMNVEV (reference sequence). The CDR3 is 13 amino acids. The CDR3 is CAAGRGDYNEQFF. The CDR3 DNA is TGTGCAGCGGGGAGGGGAGATTACAATGAGCAGTTCTTC.

This chain connects TRBV27 to TRBJ1-2, with 9 bases lining up with TRBD1. Germline CDR1 MNHEY, CDR2 SMNVEV (reference sequence). V was clipped by 6 bases and J by 5 bases; unmatched bases: 16. There are 17 residues in the CDR3. CDR3 residues: CASRALVQGAVGYGYTF. The CDR3 DNA reads TGTGCCAGCAGGGCCCTTGTACAGGGGGCTGTTGGATATGGCTACACCTTC.

The J gene is TRBJ2-2, the V gene TRBV12-5; the D gene is possibly TRBD2 (6 bases). The germline V and J ends were trimmed by 1 base and 3 bases, with 12 bases remaining between them. This CDR3 has 16 residues. Per the germline V gene, CDR1 is LGHNT and CDR2 is FRNRAP. The CDR3: CASGLGPAGYTGELFF. DNA for the CDR3: TGTGCTAGTGGTTTGGGGCCAGCGGGCTACACCGGGGAGCTGTTTTTT.

The chain recombines TRBV3-1 (or the pseudogene TRBV3-2) with TRBJ1-1, with D unclear. The germline CDR1 and CDR2 sequences are LGHDT and YNNKEL (reference sequence). V lost 1 base, J lost 1 base, and 10 bases lay in between. The CDR3 covers 15 residues. Here the CDR3 reads CASSQGHGSNTEAFF. CDR3 nucleotides: TGTGCCAGCAGCCAAGGTCACGGGTCGAACACTGAAGCTTTCTTT.

This clone was found a few times. The chain uses TRBV2 and TRBJ1-2, with 7 bases lining up with TRBD1. V shed 4 bases and J 3 bases; nucleotides not matched to a gene: 2. There are 13 residues in the CDR3. Germline V gene lookup returns CDR1 SNHLY and CDR2 FYNNEI. This CDR3 reads CASSVGQDYGYTF. The CDR3 nucleotides read TGTGCCAGCAGTGTTGGACAGGACTATGGCTACACCTTC.

This clone came up a few times. V usage is TRBV10-3 and J usage is TRBJ1-6, with 9 bases matching TRBD1. The trim removed 3 bases at V and 7 bases at J, leaving 4 bases unmatched. The CDR3 runs 15 residues. CDR1 is ENHRY, CDR2 SYGVKD, per germline. CDR3 sequence reads: CAISDETGGNSPLHF. The DNA for the CDR3 is TGTGCCATCAGTGATGAGACAGGGGGGAATTCACCCCTCCACTTT.

The chain combines TRBV30 with TRBJ2-5; D ambiguous. CDR1 is GTSNPN, CDR2 SVGIG, per germline (reference sequence). This CDR3 comprises 14 residues. Trimming took off 1 base at V and 5 bases at J, with 14 bases between the two ends. CDR3 nucleotides: TGTGCCTGGAGTGAGTCCGCAACTGAGGAGACCCAGTACTTC. Its protein is CAWSESATEETQYF.

Only a few counts were recorded for this clone. The chain joins TRBV5-1 to TRBJ2-3; 8 bases line up with TRBD1. The junction had 5 bases not matched to a gene; V was cut back by 0 bases and J by 11 bases. The CDR3 spans 13 residues. From germline, CDR1 is SGHRS and CDR2 YFSETQ. The CDR3 region has the DNA TGCGCCAGCAGCTTGGGGCTTGGGACAGGGCAGTATTTT. Translated: CASSLGLGTGQYF.

The chain is built from TRBV13 and TRBJ2-7; no firm D call. Germline CDR1 reads PRHDT; CDR2 reads FYEKMQ (reference sequence). The CDR3 length is 14 residues. Trimming removed 5 bases at V and 2 bases at J, with 13 bases between. This CDR3 is CASSPPVATYEQYF. DNA for the CDR3: TGTGCCAGCAGCCCTCCGGTCGCTACCTACGAGCAGTACTTC.

Note on this clone: A read error may account for a junction end that differs from germline. The rearrangement joins TRBV5-1 to TRBJ1-1; maybe TRBD1 (5 bases). Germline values: CDR1 SGHRS, CDR2 YFSETQ. This CDR3 has 13 amino acids. In nucleotides, the CDR3 is TGCGCCTGCAGGGTGATCGGGAACACTGAAGCTTTCTTT. Its protein is CACRVIGNTEAFF.

This chain connects TRBV5-5 to TRBJ1-5, with D tentatively TRBD1 (5 bases). There are 16 residues in the CDR3. CDR1 and CDR2 from the germline V gene are SGHKS and YYEKEE (reference sequence). Trimming removed 4 bases at V and 4 bases at J, with 18 bases between. The DNA of the CDR3 is TGTGCCAGCAGCCAAACATTACAGGCCTCGAATCAGCCCCAGCATTTT. This gives the protein CASSQTLQASNQPQHF. Full variable domain (rest looked up from reference TRBV5-5 and TRBJ1-5): DAGVTQSPTHLIKTRGQQVTLRCSPISGHKSVSWYQQVLGQGPQFIFQYYEKEERGRGNFPDRFSARQFPNYSSELNVNALLLGDSALYLCASSQTLQASNQPQHFGDGTRLSIL.

This CDR3 is CASSHPVDRETYNEQFF. In DNA, the CDR3 is TGTGCCAGCAGTCATCCCGTGGACAGGGAGACCTACAATGAGCAGTTCTTC. The chain joins TRBV25-1 to TRBJ2-1; 8 bases align to TRBD1. The V gene's germline CDR1 is MGHDK and CDR2 SYGVNS. V lost 5 bases to trimming and J lost 2 bases; unmatched junction nucleotides: 11. The CDR3 length is 17 residues.

The table lists this clone with a count of one. J is TRBJ2-7 and V is TRBV4-1; 13 nucleotides match TRBD2. Germline CDR1 MGHRA, CDR2 YSYEKL. The CDR3 is 15 residues long. The V segment lost 1 base and the J segment 5 bases; nucleotides outside the gene matches: 2. CDR3 sequence (DNA): TGCGCCAGCAGCCAAGCAGGGACTAGCGGGGACGAGCAGTACTTC. As protein: CASSQAGTSGDEQYF.

This clone has a handful of counts. This chain uses TRBV20-1 with TRBJ2-7; 9 positions agree with TRBD1. Germline-derived CDR1 and CDR2 are DFQATT and SNEGSKA (reference sequence). The CDR3 has 17 amino acids. The junction had 14 bases not matched to a gene; V was cut back by 3 bases and J by 2 bases. This chain's CDR3 is CSASVRGRDRVTYEQYF. The DNA of the CDR3 is TGCAGTGCTAGTGTACGGGGACGGGACAGGGTGACCTACGAGCAGTACTTC.

This chain connects TRBV28 to TRBJ2-1; D is ambiguous. The V and J ends lost 2 bases and 5 bases respectively, with 7 bases between them. This CDR3 has 13 amino acids. CDR1 and CDR2 (germline): MDHEN, SYDVKM. The CDR3 nucleotides read TGTGCCAGCAGTTTAGAACATAACAATGAGCAGTTCTTC. Translating gives CASSLEHNNEQFF.

The rearrangement links TRBV27 to TRBJ2-7, with 13 bases matching TRBD2. The CDR3 consists of 15 residues. Germline values: CDR1 MNHEY, CDR2 SMNVEV (reference sequence). V dropped 5 bases and J dropped 4; count of bases not matched to a gene: 5. CDR3 DNA: TGTGCCAGCAGTCTTGGGACTAGCGGGGATTACGAGCAGTACTTC. Amino acid sequence: CASSLGTSGDYEQYF.

This CDR3 reads CAWSVGSGRAETQYF. The CDR3, as DNA: TGTGCCTGGAGTGTCGGTAGCGGGAGGGCGGAGACCCAGTACTTC. The genes are TRBV30 and TRBJ2-5, with TRBD2 matching over 11 bases. Per the germline V gene, CDR1 is GTSNPN and CDR2 is SVGIG (reference sequence). This CDR3 is 15 amino acids long. J was trimmed by 5 bases and V by 0 bases; bases with no gene match: 5. The variable domain in full, with the rest retrieved from reference TRBV30 and TRBJ2-5, is SQTIHQWPATLVQPVGSPLSLECTVEGTSNPNLYWYRQAAGRGLQLLFYSVGIGQISSEVPQNLSASRPQDRQFILSSKKLLLSDSGFYLCAWSVGSGRAETQYFGPGTRLLVL.

The gene calls are TRBV4-1 and TRBJ1-5; 7 nucleotides agree with TRBD1. CDR1 and CDR2 from the germline V gene are MGHRA and YSYEKL. The ends lost 3 bases at V and 7 bases at J; junction bases unmatched: 18. This CDR3 region has 18 residues. CDR3 bases: TGCGCCAGCAGCCAGTTATGGACAGGCACCGGGGGAGAGCAGCCCCAGCATTTT. Protein sequence: CASSQLWTGTGGEQPQHF.

The chain carries TRBV6-5 and TRBJ1-5, with D possibly matching TRBD1 (5 bases). Trimming stripped 9 bases from V and 8 bases from J, with 23 bases between. The CDR3 has 15 residues. Germline V lookup: CDR1 MNHEY, CDR2 SVGAGI. The CDR3 loop reads CASSGTATSGEPQHF. CDR3 nucleotide sequence: TGTGCCAGTAGCGGGACGGCGACTTCTGGGGAGCCCCAGCATTTT.

The J gene is TRBJ2-3, the V gene TRBV2, with 10 bases that match TRBD2. The CDR3 contains 15 residues. CDR1 and CDR2 from the germline V gene are SNHLY and FYNNEI. V dropped 8 bases and J dropped 9; count of bases not matched to a gene: 14. The CDR3 DNA reads as TGTGCCAGCCTAGCGGGGGAGCTCAAAATTCCCACGCAGTATTTT. Protein product: CASLAGELKIPTQYF.

The CDR3 is CASSPLGGQETQYF. The CDR3 DNA follows: TGTGCCAGCAGCCCCTTAGGGGGTCAAGAGACCCAGTACTTC. The chain has TRBV3-1 (or the pseudogene TRBV3-2) and TRBJ2-5; a possible D gene is TRBD1 (6 bases). Germline V gene data show CDR1 as LGHDT and CDR2 as YNNKEL (reference sequence). V was shortened by 4 bases and J by 2 bases, with 11 bases between the two germline ends. This CDR3 spans 14 amino acids.

The chain couples TRBV2 to TRBJ1-3, with TRBD1 matching over 7 bases. Germline lookup yields CDR1 SNHLY and CDR2 FYNNEI. Trimming took 7 bases from V and 2 from J; bases not matched to a gene: 8. CDR3 length equals 15 residues. CDR3 in DNA: TGTGCCAGCACTGGCGAGGGGGCGACTGGAAACACCATATATTTT. Protein product: CASTGEGATGNTIYF.

The J gene is TRBJ1-3, the V gene TRBV7-8, with no clear D. This CDR3 has 17 residues. The germline V and J ends were trimmed by 7 bases and 0 bases, with 19 bases remaining between them. Germline loops: CDR1 SGHVS, CDR2 FQNEAQ. CDR3 nucleotide sequence: TGTGCCAGCACCACCCGTCTCGGAGCTGTCTCTGGAAACACCATATATTTT. Amino acids: CASTTRLGAVSGNTIYF. Looking up the rest from reference TRBV7-8 and TRBJ1-3 gives the full variable domain: GAGVSQSPRYKVAKRGQDVALRCDPISGHVSLFWYQQALGQGPEFLTYFQNEAQLDKSGLPSDRFFAERPEGSVSTLKIQRTQQEDSAVYLCASTTRLGAVSGNTIYFGEGSWLTVV.

The chain links TRBV30 to TRBJ2-7; 8 bases fit TRBD1. This CDR3 is 15 amino acids long. Germline CDR1 and CDR2: GTSNPN and SVGIG (reference sequence). V gave up 4 bases and J gave up 2 bases; unmatched junction bases: 10. The CDR3: CAWTTTGTGTYEQYF. CDR3 DNA: TGTGCCTGGACCACCACCGGGACAGGCACCTACGAGCAGTACTTC.

The chain carries TRBV6-1 and TRBJ1-2; unclear D gene. This CDR3 is built from 11 residues. Germline loops: CDR1 MNHNS, CDR2 SASEGT. V was trimmed by 7 bases and J by 4 bases, leaving 7 bases between them. This CDR3 reads CASNRGYGYTF. The CDR3 region has the DNA TGTGCCAGCAATCGGGGCTATGGCTACACCTTC.